The clone carrying this T cell receptor beta chain was seen at least ten times. Its antigen is still unknown. The study excluded patients with uncontrolled infection, other autoimmune disease, pregnancy or lactation. Every diagnosis used clinical symptoms, serum thyroxine and TRAb, thyroid ultrasound and orbital computed tomography. V shed 5 bases, J shed 5 bases, and the junction held 7 bases outside the gene matches. The CDR3 is 14 amino acids. Germline loops: CDR1 SGHNT, CDR2 YENEEA. This entry is derived from a study of T cells in Graves' hyperthyroidism and ophthalmopathy. TCR beta CDR3 regions were amplified from RNA. A first-round RT-PCR of the TCR CDR3 used the HTBI primer set. TCRdb processed the multiplex PCR reads anew with MiXCR; each CDR3 protein has one entry. The top ten clones hold 15% to 18% of a sample with around 690,000 distinct CDR3 sequences, around a sixth of them seen once. Study-wide points: Model-based prediction identified ophthalmopathy a median about 6.8 months prior to its onset. Most thyroid clonotypes with frequency above 0.001 were detected in blood.

Sequencing was performed on blood. The TCR originated in a man aged 45-65 years with Graves' hyperthyroidism. The chain is built from TRBV11-3 and TRBJ2-5; 8 nucleotides match TRBD2. The CDR3 sequence: CASSQAGAGETQYF. The CDR3 DNA follows: TGTGCCAGCAGCCAAGCGGGAGCGGGTGAGACCCAGTACTTC.